This TCR beta chain came from a study of blood T cell repertoires in COVID-19. Study information: The study drew acute and convalescent COVID-19 samples from the United States, Italy and Spain.

Study processing details: Estimation of nucleated cell counts relied on the amplification of reference gene primers. Here immunoSEQ multiplex PCR was the method, and the copy in TCRdb shows in-frame clones only, minus some. The V and J calls and clone size come from that table; D and trimming were worked out from the DNA. The sample includes some 350,000 clones, 90% seen only once; the top ten take approximately 6.2%. The sample was peripheral blood. The origin of this receptor is a man aged 18-30 years with active or convalescent COVID-19.

The CDR3 is CASSNLEEENTEAFF. The CDR3 DNA reads as TGTGCCAGTAGTAATCTAGAGGAAGAGAACACTGAAGCTTTCTTT. V usage is TRBV19 and J usage is TRBJ1-1; D is ambiguous. Germline CDR1 LNHDA, CDR2 SQIVND (reference sequence). The CDR3 loop spans 15 amino acids. Trimming pared 4 bases from V and 1 base from J, leaving 13 bases between.